The rows below give T cell receptor beta chains drawn from one sample of a study of PD-1 blockade in classical Hodgkin lymphoma. The data were produced by immunoSEQ multiplex PCR, yet TCRdb's version contains in-frame clones alone and is incomplete. The sample contains tens of thousands of clones, approximately 70% of which appear only once. Source: peripheral blood mononuclear cells (PBMCs), taken before the fourth cycle of nivolumab. The receptors stem from a human donor with classical Hodgkin lymphoma. The CDR3 runs from the conserved cysteine through the conserved F or W. The D gene is left open where the match is weak. Rows may omit the clone size; those that give it use once, few, many or a size class.

CDR3 DNA	CDR3 protein	V gene	J gene	clone size	D gene
TGTGCCAGCAGTGACGGGGGCTGGGATGAAAAACTGTTTTTT	CASSDGGWDEKLFF	TRBV2	TRBJ1-4	-	-
TGTGCCAGCAGCTTGGGGGAGACAGAGGTGACTGAAGCTTTCTTT	CASSLGETEVTEAFF	TRBV5-4	TRBJ1-1	-	-
TGTGCCAGCAGTTACTCCCTTTCACGCCGGGAAGGCTACACCTTC	CASSYSLSRREGYTF	TRBV6-5	TRBJ1-2	-	-
TGTGCCAGCAGCTTAGGTAGCGGGGGGGCCTACGAGCAGTACTTC	CASSLGSGGAYEQYF	TRBV11-2	TRBJ2-7	-	TRBD2
TGTGCCAGCAGCCCGACAGGAAACACCATATATTTT	CASSPTGNTIYF	TRBV7-9	TRBJ1-3	-	-
TGCGCCAGCAGCCAAGAGGCGTCTAGCCGGGATGAGCAGTTCTTC	CASSQEASSRDEQFF	TRBV4-1	TRBJ2-1	once	-
TGTGCCAGCAGTGCGCTTATTAGGAACACTGAAGCTTTCTTT	CASSALIRNTEAFF	TRBV6-5	TRBJ1-1	-	-
TGTGCCAGCAGCTCCGGTGGCCTATCCGGCGGCTACGAGCAGTACTTC	CASSSGGLSGGYEQYF	TRBV7-9	TRBJ2-7	-	-
TGTGCCAGCAGCCCCGGGAGGATCGCCAACTATGGCTACACCTTC	CASSPGRIANYGYTF	TRBV11-2	TRBJ1-2	-	-
TGTGCTAGTGGTTTGGTAACCGGGACAGGGGGAACTGAAGCTTTCTTT	CASGLVTGTGGTEAFF	TRBV12-5	TRBJ1-1	few	TRBD1
TGTGCCAGCAGCTCGCATATTCCCTACGAGCAGTACTTC	CASSSHIPYEQYF	TRBV7-8	TRBJ2-7	-	-
TGTGCCAGCAGCCCTGGCCCGGGACTGCAGAGCTATGGCTACACCTTC	CASSPGPGLQSYGYTF	TRBV7-9	TRBJ1-2	-	-
TGCGCCAGCAGCCAACTAGCGGGGGGAACCCAAGAGACCCAGTACTTC	CASSQLAGGTQETQYF	TRBV4-1	TRBJ2-5	-	TRBD2
TGTGCCAGCAGTTACACGTGGAGGCAGGGTAACGAGCAGTACTTC	CASSYTWRQGNEQYF	TRBV6-5	TRBJ2-7	-	-
TGTGCCAGCAGCAGACAACGGGGGGGTGAGCAGTTCTTC	CASSRQRGGEQFF	TRBV6-5	TRBJ2-1	-	TRBD2
TGTGCCAGCAGGAGCACAGATACGCAGTATTTT	CASRSTDTQYF	TRBV9	TRBJ2-3	-	-
TGTGCCAGCAGTCCCGTCGTAGGGACCTACGAGCAGTACTTC	CASSPVVGTYEQYF	TRBV27	TRBJ2-7	-	-
TGTGCCAGCAGCTTAGCTATGGGAATGTACGAGCAGTACTTC	CASSLAMGMYEQYF	TRBV7-8	TRBJ2-7	-	-
TGTGCCAGCAGCCCAAGGACAGTGAACTATGGCTACACCTTC	CASSPRTVNYGYTF	TRBV11-2	TRBJ1-2	-	-
TGTGCCAGCGGGGACAATGAGCAGTTCTTC	CASGDNEQFF	TRBV27	TRBJ2-1	-	-
TGTGCCAGCAGCCCCAGGGGCCTTAATGAAAAACTGTTTTTT	CASSPRGLNEKLFF	TRBV7-2	TRBJ1-4	-	-
TGTGCCTGCCACAGGGGGCTGGACTATGGCTACACCTTC	CACHRGLDYGYTF	TRBV30	TRBJ1-2	once	TRBD1
TGTGCCAGCAGCCGGGCTAACTATGGCTACACCTTC	CASSRANYGYTF	TRBV7-9	TRBJ1-2	-	-
TGTGCCAGCAGCCACGGGACTAGCGGGGAACAAGAGACCCAGTACTTC	CASSHGTSGEQETQYF	TRBV13	TRBJ2-5	few	TRBD2
TGTGCCAGCAGTGAATTTTTTGGGACCGACGAGCAGTACTTC	CASSEFFGTDEQYF	TRBV25-1	TRBJ2-7	few	-
TGTGCCAGCAGTGAAGAGAGCGGGGGCTACGAGCAGTACTTC	CASSEESGGYEQYF	TRBV6-1	TRBJ2-7	-	TRBD2
TGTGCCAGCAAAGACGGACAGTTCGGTTCACCCCTCCACTTT	CASKDGQFGSPLHF	TRBV25-1	TRBJ1-6	-	-